This TCR beta chain is drawn from a study of shared clonotypes between healthy human individuals. Study in general: The composition of the donors was a couple of women and a few men aged 18 to 49. Three plates were used per donor for CD4 naive, three for CD4 memory, two for CD8 naive and one for CD8 memory. Study-wide findings and caveats: Some clonotypes were shared by all four sorted-subset donors, while others were not shared. The non-shared ones had lower generation probabilities than the shared ones. Relative to memory subsets, naive subsets generally showed larger estimated richness.

Repertoires were generated with immunoSEQ multiplex PCR, while TCRdb's copy carries only in-frame clones and drops some. The sample consists of some 1.5 million clones, roughly 97% of them appearing once. Concerning this clone: What it binds is unknown.

V was cut by 6 bases and J by 14 bases, with 18 bases left in between. This CDR3 is built from 11 residues. Germline CDR1 SQVTM, CDR2 ANQGSEA. The receptor was isolated from a man in his thirties or forties in good health. Source material: naive CD4+ T cells sorted from blood. Specified subset: CD45RA+ positively selected. The chain uses TRBV29-1 and TRBJ2-3; maybe TRBD2 (5 bases). Here the CDR3 DNA reads TGCAGCGTAGAAAGGGAGAAGGCCCGGTATTTT. Translation gives CSVEREKARYF.